What follows are 28 T cell receptor beta chains derived from one specimen sequenced in a study of cytomegalovirus exposure and HLA in healthy donors. Both 60 Vbeta primers and 13 Jbeta primers went into the PCR. TCRdb's table, derived via immunoSEQ multiplex PCR, lists solely in-frame clones and lacks some. The sample yields approximately 170,000 clones, roughly 72% seen once. Sequencing was performed on PBMCs. Receptor source: a man in his forties or fifties in good health and CMV-seronegative.

The chain joins TRBV6-5 to TRBJ1-4; a possible D gene is TRBD1 (5 bases). The CDR3 totals 12 residues. Trimming removed 6 bases from V and 10 bases from J, with 12 bases in between. The V gene's germline CDR1 is MNHEY and CDR2 SVGAGI. The CDR3 DNA follows: TGTGCCAGCAGACCGATGGGGGGAAAACTGTTTTTT. It encodes CASRPMGGKLFF.

The rearrangement joins TRBV11-2 to TRBJ1-1; D possibly corresponds to TRBD1 (6 bases). This CDR3 comprises 14 residues. From germline, CDR1 is SGHAT and CDR2 FQNNGV. V was pared by 5 bases and J by 1 base, with 11 bases between. The CDR3 is CASSPRGGNTEAFF. The CDR3 DNA is TGTGCCAGCAGCCCGAGGGGGGGGAACACTGAAGCTTTCTTT.

The rearrangement uses TRBV5-1 and TRBJ1-2; 8 nucleotides agree with TRBD1. Germline CDR1 reads SGHRS; CDR2 reads YFSETQ. This CDR3 is built from 16 residues. Trimming at V came to 2 bases and at J to 6 bases, leaving 12 bases not matched to a gene. This CDR3 is CASSFQGAGGGDGYTF. Written as DNA, the CDR3 is TGCGCCAGCAGCTTCCAGGGGGCGGGCGGAGGGGATGGCTACACCTTC.

The gene calls are TRBV30 and TRBJ1-5; 10 nucleotides align to TRBD1. There are 14 residues in the CDR3. Germline-derived CDR1 and CDR2 are GTSNPN and SVGIG (reference sequence). V lost 0 bases and J lost 6; bases outside the gene matches: 2. CDR3: CAWSVGQGRQPQHF. The CDR3 nucleotides are TGTGCCTGGAGTGTGGGACAGGGGCGTCAGCCCCAGCATTTT.

This chain joins TRBV28 and TRBJ2-7; TRBD1 might be the D (6 bases). The germline V gene encodes CDR1 MDHEN and CDR2 SYDVKM. The CDR3 extends over 15 amino acids. Trimming took off 6 bases at V and 4 bases at J, with 19 bases between the two ends. The CDR3 coding sequence is TGTGCCAGCAGACCCGGGACAATCGTAGGTTACGAGCAGTACGTC. This codes for CASRPGTIVGYEQYV.

The rearrangement joins TRBV27 to TRBJ2-3; 8 positions match TRBD2. The V gene's germline CDR1 is MNHEY and CDR2 SMNVEV (reference sequence). Trimming at V came to 6 bases and at J to 6 bases, leaving 11 bases not matched to a gene. CDR3 length: 15 amino acids. CDR3 in amino acids: CASSSGTSFFDTQYF. For the CDR3, the DNA is TGTGCCAGCAGCTCCGGGACTAGTTTTTTCGATACGCAGTATTTT.

On this clone: Other DNA sequences from this sample encode an identical CDR3 as well. The chain carries TRBV6-5 and TRBJ2-7, with TRBD2 matching 9 bases. CDR3 length equals 15 residues. Germline loops: CDR1 MNHEY, CDR2 SVGAGI. The junction had 2 bases not matched to a gene; V was cut back by 0 bases and J by 2 bases. CDR3 sequence reads: CASSYSTSGTYEQYF. The CDR3 DNA follows: TGTGCCAGCAGTTACTCGACTAGCGGAACCTACGAGCAGTACTTC.

Regarding this clone: A junction boundary mismatches the germline segment, possibly from a read error. This rearrangement joins TRBV7-3 to TRBJ1-4, with 8 nucleotides matching TRBD1. Per the germline V gene, CDR1 is SGHTA and CDR2 is FQGTGA. This CDR3 is 11 amino acids long. The CDR3 DNA is TGTGCCAGCAGCTCGGACAGGGCCATAATTTTT. This translates into CASSSDRAIIF.

The sample holds a few counts of this clone. The chain has TRBV7-2 and TRBJ1-3, with unresolved D. The CDR3 sequence is 12 residues long. Per germline, CDR1 SGHTA and CDR2 FQGNSA. V was clipped by 3 bases and J by 4 bases, with 4 bases between them. This CDR3 is CASSFLGNTIYF. CDR3 bases: TGTGCCAGCAGCTTCTTGGGAAACACCATATATTTT.

The genes are TRBV2 and TRBJ2-1; 13 positions match TRBD2. This CDR3 spans 14 amino acids. Germline V gene lookup returns CDR1 SNHLY and CDR2 FYNNEI. Losses at the gene ends were 9 bases for V and 6 bases for J; bases not matched to a gene: 5. The CDR3 DNA follows: TGTGCCAGAGGACTAGCGGGAGTCCCCAATGAGCAGTTCTTC. Translating it yields CARGLAGVPNEQFF.

The rearrangement links TRBV6-6 to TRBJ2-2, with D possibly matching TRBD2 (6 bases). This CDR3 has 14 residues. Germline loops: CDR1 MNHNY, CDR2 SVGAGI (reference sequence). V was cut by 8 bases and J by 8 bases, with 18 bases left in between. Here the CDR3 reads CASRSGNTPGELFF. The DNA for the CDR3 is TGTGCCAGCCGTAGCGGCAACACCCCAGGGGAGCTGTTTTTT.

The rearrangement links TRBV6-1 to TRBJ1-2; D perhaps matches TRBD1 (6 bases). CDR3 size: 15 residues. Germline V CDR1 and CDR2: MNHNS, SASEGT. V was pared by 3 bases and J by 6 bases, with 17 bases between. CDR3 in amino acids: CASSDAAGERDGYTF. The DNA for the CDR3 is TGTGCCAGCAGTGACGCGGCAGGGGAGAGGGATGGCTACACCTTC.

This chain joins TRBV5-6 and TRBJ1-1; TRBD1 aligns across 7 bases. Losses at the gene ends were 3 bases for V and 9 bases for J; bases not matched to a gene: 8. Per the germline V gene, CDR1 is SGHDT and CDR2 is YYEEEE. The CDR3 runs to 13 residues. The CDR3, as DNA: TGTGCCAGCAGCTCCCCAGGACAGGCTAAAGCTTTCTTT. This encodes CASSSPGQAKAFF.

V usage is TRBV5-5 and J usage is TRBJ2-2, with 10 bases fitting TRBD1. The V gene's germline CDR1 is SGHKS and CDR2 YYEKEE (reference sequence). V lost 3 bases and J lost 6; bases outside the gene matches: 2. The CDR3 length is 14 residues. CDR3 region: CASSWDRGSGELFF. In nucleotides, the CDR3 is TGTGCCAGCAGCTGGGACAGGGGTTCCGGGGAGCTGTTTTTT. The full variable domain, its missing parts supplied by reference TRBV5-5 and TRBJ2-2, is DAGVTQSPTHLIKTRGQQVTLRCSPISGHKSVSWYQQVLGQGPQFIFQYYEKEERGRGNFPDRFSARQFPNYSSELNVNALLLGDSALYLCASSWDRGSGELFFGEGSRLTVL.

The V and J genes are TRBV4-1 and TRBJ2-7; TRBD1 matches at 9 bases. The CDR3 sequence is 15 residues long. The ends lost 1 base at V and 1 base at J; junction bases unmatched: 2. CDR1 and CDR2 from the germline V gene are MGHRA and YSYEKL. The CDR3, as DNA: TGCGCCAGCAGCCAAGCCGGGACAGGGTCCTACGAGCAGTACGTC. Its translation is CASSQAGTGSYEQYV.

The table lists this clone with a few counts. The chain recombines TRBV11-2 with TRBJ2-1; no definite D call. Germline V CDR1 and CDR2: SGHAT, FQNNGV. The CDR3 has 12 residues. Trimming stripped 1 base from V and 7 bases from J, with 5 bases between. CDR3 coding DNA: TGTGCCAGCAGCTTAGGGGCGAATGAGCAGTTCTTC. Its protein is CASSLGANEQFF.

The genes are TRBV27 and TRBJ2-3; weak D call: TRBD2 (5 bases). The V and J ends lost 5 bases and 1 base respectively, with 10 bases between them. Germline lookup yields CDR1 MNHEY and CDR2 SMNVEV (reference sequence). The CDR3 is 14 residues long. The CDR3 sequence is CASSLLGRTDTQYF. CDR3 DNA sequence: TGTGCCAGCAGTCTACTAGGGCGCACAGATACGCAGTATTTT.

The chain is built from TRBV7-6 and TRBJ2-7; possibly TRBD1 for D (5 bases). V lost 4 bases and J lost 6, with 16 bases in between. Germline values: CDR1 SGHVS, CDR2 FNYEAQ. This CDR3 spans 14 amino acids. The CDR3 sequence is CASSSQEVATEQYF. The CDR3 DNA is TGTGCCAGCAGCTCACAGGAAGTTGCTACCGAGCAGTACTTC.

The V and J genes are TRBV6-5 and TRBJ1-2; 8 bases are a match to TRBD1. The CDR3 spans 16 residues. The germline CDR1 and CDR2 sequences are MNHEY and SVGAGI. The V and J ends lost 0 bases and 7 bases, in that order; junction bases with no gene match: 10. The CDR3 loop reads CASSYSTPDRGGGYTF. The CDR3 DNA reads TGTGCCAGCAGTTACTCTACCCCCGACAGGGGAGGTGGCTACACCTTC.

This clone was counted only a few times. The gene calls are TRBV27 and TRBJ2-5; 10 bases agree with TRBD1. The J call may be wrong; the DNA end is better matched by TRBJ2-7. The CDR3 covers 15 residues. CDR1 is MNHEY and CDR2 is SMNVEV in the germline V gene (reference sequence). As DNA, the CDR3 is TGTGCCAGCAGTTTAATCGGGACAGGGGTCTACGAGCAGTACTTC. Translating it yields CASSLIGTGVYEQYF.

The chain has TRBV7-2 and TRBJ2-3, with a weak D call TRBD2 (6 bases). Germline V gene sequence: CDR1 SGHTA, CDR2 FQGNSA. CDR3 length: 15 residues. The V and J ends lost 4 bases and 2 bases respectively, with 13 bases between them. The CDR3: CASSYRDFLTDTQYF. The CDR3 DNA reads TGTGCCAGCAGCTACCGGGACTTCCTCACAGATACGCAGTATTTT.

This rearrangement joins TRBV25-1 to TRBJ1-2, with 7 bases lining up with TRBD1. Germline values: CDR1 MGHDK, CDR2 SYGVNS. The CDR3 runs 17 residues. Trimming took 1 base from V and 4 from J; bases not matched to a gene: 12. CDR3 in amino acids: CASSEWGLTGARYGYTF. The CDR3 region has the DNA TGTGCCAGCAGTGAATGGGGACTCACAGGGGCGCGCTATGGCTACACCTTC.

The J gene is TRBJ2-5, the V gene TRBV18, with 8 bases matching TRBD1. This CDR3 region has 16 residues. Germline CDR1 KGHSH, CDR2 LQKENI. J was trimmed by 4 bases and V by 1 base; bases with no gene match: 8. CDR3 nucleotides: TGTGCCAGCTCACCACTTGCGGGCAGGGGGCGAGAGACCCAGTACTTC. Residues: CASSPLAGRGRETQYF.

This chain links TRBV28 with TRBJ1-2, with 9 bases lining up with TRBD1. After removal of 4 bases from V and 6 bases from J, the junction contained 9 bases not matched to a gene. This CDR3 is built from 15 residues. The germline gives CDR1 MDHEN, CDR2 SYDVKM. CDR3 nucleotides: TGTGCCAGCAGTTCACTCGGGACAGGGAGGGATGGCTACACCTTC. It is translated as CASSSLGTGRDGYTF.

This clone was recorded a few times. The chain combines TRBV7-9 with TRBJ2-1; D is undetermined. The CDR3 is 14 residues long. V was trimmed by 1 base and J by 8 bases, leaving 12 bases between them. CDR1 and CDR2 (germline): SEHNR, FQNEAQ (reference sequence). CDR3 sequence (DNA): TGTGCCAGCAGCTTAGTTCCATCGGCGGATGAGCAGTTCTTC. This sequence encodes CASSLVPSADEQFF.

The V and J genes are TRBV30 and TRBJ1-4; D call uncertain. V dropped 5 bases and J dropped 6 bases, with 28 bases sitting between them. Germline V lookup: CDR1 GTSNPN, CDR2 SVGIG (reference sequence). This CDR3 is built from 18 residues. This CDR3 reads CAWWTPRLGGLSHEKLFF. The CDR3 region has the DNA TGTGCCTGGTGGACCCCCAGGCTCGGCGGGCTCTCACATGAAAAACTGTTTTTT.

The chain employs TRBV25-1 and TRBJ1-1; D is undetermined. The germline V gene encodes CDR1 MGHDK and CDR2 SYGVNS. Between the trimmed V and J ends, which lost 3 bases and 4 bases, there was a span of 9 bases. The CDR3 consists of 13 residues. This chain's CDR3 is CASSDSLSTEAFF. The DNA of the CDR3 is TGTGCCAGCAGTGATTCACTGTCCACTGAAGCTTTCTTT.

V usage is TRBV28 and J usage is TRBJ2-5; 7 bases map to TRBD2. V lost 2 bases to trimming and J lost 5 bases; unmatched junction nucleotides: 8. Per germline, CDR1 MDHEN and CDR2 SYDVKM. The CDR3 runs to 15 residues. The chain's CDR3 is CASSLIGRERETQYF. The CDR3 DNA reads as TGTGCCAGCAGTTTAATCGGGCGGGAGCGGGAGACCCAGTACTTC.